This TCR beta chain appears in the sequencing data of a study of T cells in women clearing cervical HPV infection. Overall study context: Controls' single incident HPV16 infection cleared within 12 months without precancer.

Study outcomes and limitations: Cases and controls were distinguished at AUC 0.83 by richness and V genes.

HPV was found by MY09/MY11 PCR and dot-blot genotyping. A word on this clone: Its cognate antigen is unknown. Sequencing ends 3 residues short of the CDR3 end; the germline J gene provides the rest.

Germline CDR1 and CDR2: SGHVS and FNYEAQ. V gave up 5 bases and J gave up 4 bases, with 14 bases separating them. This CDR3 contains 14 residues. Average input was around 1,100 ng genomic DNA for immunoSEQ TCR beta CDR3 amplification. Measured with immunoSEQ multiplex PCR; TCRdb has only the in-frame clones, and not every one. The sample table sets out roughly 36,000 clones. The sequenced sample consisted of blood buffy coat. The source of this sequence is a woman between 18 and 70 years old with a cervical HPV16 infection that either progressed to CIN3+ or cleared (not recorded which). The gene calls are TRBV7-6 and TRBJ2-5; a weak D match, TRBD2 (6 bases). The sequenced CDR3 bases are TGTGCCAGCAGCCTAATAGCGGACTCAGAGACC. This gives the protein CASSLIADSET. The CDR3 in full is CASSLIADSETQYF.